The present TCR beta chain was sequenced within a study of spatial heterogeneity in lung cancer. V lost 1 base, J lost 10 bases, and 11 bases lay in between. The CDR3 is 13 residues long. Germline assignment: CDR1 SGHTA and CDR2 FQGNSA. Unique molecular identifiers tagged every individual TCR cDNA molecule. Each CDR3 protein gets one entry after TCRdb re-called the 5' RACE reads with MiXCR. The data hold 45,000 to 55,000 distinct CDR3 sequences, with roughly 5% observed a single time. This clonotype was observed at least ten times. Time point reported: sample taken at primary tumor resection. Whole RNA obtained from tumor, nontumor lung or frozen PBMC underwent sequencing without sorting.

The chain employs TRBV7-2 and TRBJ2-1; unclear D gene. This TCR was sampled from a male donor with early-stage non-small cell lung cancer. The material was PBMCs, obtained at surgery. CDR3 amino acids: CASSLVEGREQFF. The CDR3 bases are TGTGCCAGCAGCTTAGTTGAAGGTAGGGAGCAGTTCTTC.